The following is a TCR beta chain sequence with its context. CDR3 length: 18 amino acids. This record belongs to a study of monozygotic twins with inflammatory bowel disease. Template switching appended UMIs that held a 6-nucleotide sample barcode. One entry per CDR3 protein, without DNA, is what TCRdb gives after re-calling the 5' RACE reads. Its clone listing holds around 450,000 distinct CDR3 sequences. This sequence was found in a human donor with ulcerative colitis or Crohn's disease, or a healthy co-twin of an affected twin (not recorded which). Source material: blood. The genes are TRBV12-3 or TRBV12-4 and TRBJ2-3; the D call from TCRdb, TRBD2, cannot be confirmed without DNA. The CDR3 reads CASRFGLAGGRGTDTQYF.